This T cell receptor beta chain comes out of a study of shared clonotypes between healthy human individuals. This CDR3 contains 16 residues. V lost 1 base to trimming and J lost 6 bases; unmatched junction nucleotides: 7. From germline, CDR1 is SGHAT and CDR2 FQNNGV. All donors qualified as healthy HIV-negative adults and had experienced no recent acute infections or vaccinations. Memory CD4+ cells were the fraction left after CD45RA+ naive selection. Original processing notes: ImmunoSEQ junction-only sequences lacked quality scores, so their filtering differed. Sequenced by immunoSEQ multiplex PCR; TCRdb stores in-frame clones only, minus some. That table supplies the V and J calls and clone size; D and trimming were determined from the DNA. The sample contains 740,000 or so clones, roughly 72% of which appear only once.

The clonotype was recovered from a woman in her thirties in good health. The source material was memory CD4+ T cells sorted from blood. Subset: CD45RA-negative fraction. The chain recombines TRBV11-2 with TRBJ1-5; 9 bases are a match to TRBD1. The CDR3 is CASSLGPAGQGQPQHF. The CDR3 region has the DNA TGTGCCAGCAGCTTAGGACCGGCGGGACAGGGTCAGCCCCAGCATTTT.